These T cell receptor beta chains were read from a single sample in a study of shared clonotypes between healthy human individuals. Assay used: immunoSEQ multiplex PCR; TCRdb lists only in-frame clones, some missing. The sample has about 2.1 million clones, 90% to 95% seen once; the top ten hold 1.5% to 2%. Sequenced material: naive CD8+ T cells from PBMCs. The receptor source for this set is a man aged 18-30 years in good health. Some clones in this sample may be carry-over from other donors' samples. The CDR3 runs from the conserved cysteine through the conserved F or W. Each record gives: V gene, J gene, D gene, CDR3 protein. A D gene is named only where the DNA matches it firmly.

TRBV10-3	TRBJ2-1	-	CAISESSLAFEQFF
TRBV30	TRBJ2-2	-	CAWSIDGNTGELFF
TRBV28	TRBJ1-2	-	CASSVKDRYGYTF
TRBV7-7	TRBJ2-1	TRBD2	CASSYGTSGYNEQFF
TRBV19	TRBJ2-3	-	CASSGPVFTDTQYF
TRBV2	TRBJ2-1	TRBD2	CASSDMSSGRAWRNEQFF
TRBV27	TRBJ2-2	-	CASSRLGSAGELFF
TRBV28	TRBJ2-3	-	CASSDRLSTDTQYF
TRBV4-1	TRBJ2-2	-	CASSPREVEGAGTGELFF
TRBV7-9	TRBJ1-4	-	CASSLELEKLFF
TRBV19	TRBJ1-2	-	CASRITGNGYTF
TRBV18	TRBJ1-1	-	CASSPDVRDSNTEAFF
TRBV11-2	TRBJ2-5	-	CASSLSPWGNQETQYF
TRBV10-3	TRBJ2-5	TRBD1	CAISESKGALETQYF
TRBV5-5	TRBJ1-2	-	CASSLGTKPNYGYTF
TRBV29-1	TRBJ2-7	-	CSVVSYEQYF
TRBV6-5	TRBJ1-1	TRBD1	CASSWREGANTEAFF
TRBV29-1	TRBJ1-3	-	CSVLLVAADNPGRPINTIYF
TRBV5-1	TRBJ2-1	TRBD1	CASKTEQGIFEQFF
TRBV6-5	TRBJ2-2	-	CASSYTESTGELFF
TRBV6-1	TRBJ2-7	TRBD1	CASSEAIGTVYEQYF
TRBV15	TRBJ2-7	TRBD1	CATSRDGDRPLLGDEQYF
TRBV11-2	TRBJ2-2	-	CASSQGQRLNTGELFF
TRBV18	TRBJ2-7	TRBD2	CASSPPGLAGVTYEQYF
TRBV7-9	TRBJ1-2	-	CASSSLDPGPNYGYTF
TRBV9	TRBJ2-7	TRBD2	CASSASGTDYEQYF
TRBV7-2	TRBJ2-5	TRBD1	CASSFLIVLGGAYQETQYF
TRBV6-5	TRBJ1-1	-	CASSYSVIVITEAFF
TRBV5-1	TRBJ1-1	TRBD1	CASSLLTFAEGTGLRGEAFF
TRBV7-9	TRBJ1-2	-	CASSLASRDYGYTF
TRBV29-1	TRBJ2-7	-	CSARESYEQYF
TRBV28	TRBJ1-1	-	CASRPLSDKDTEAFF
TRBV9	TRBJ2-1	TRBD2	CASSVTSGSSYNEQFF
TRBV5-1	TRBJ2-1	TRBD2	CASSATSEQFF
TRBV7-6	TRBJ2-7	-	CASSQLGEFSYEQYF
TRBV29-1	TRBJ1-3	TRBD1	CSVADRGPGNTIYF
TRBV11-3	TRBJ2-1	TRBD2	CASSSGTSKYNEQFF
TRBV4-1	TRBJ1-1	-	CASSQGSYGGEAFF
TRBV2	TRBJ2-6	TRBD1	CASSGDRVSGANVLTF
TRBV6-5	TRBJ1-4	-	CASSPLPREKLFF
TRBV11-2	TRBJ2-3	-	CASSSTLTDTQYF
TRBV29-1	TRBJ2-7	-	CSVERGYYEQYF
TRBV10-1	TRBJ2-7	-	CASSEGRGHRLSYEQYF
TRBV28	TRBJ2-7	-	CASSSFPAYGNEQYF
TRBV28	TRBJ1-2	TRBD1	CASSLDRAQYGYTF
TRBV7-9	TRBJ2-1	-	CASSRDWSSYNEQFF
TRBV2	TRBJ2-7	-	CALVEGTPDYEQYF
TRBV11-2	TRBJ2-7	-	CASSPPGAGDEQYF
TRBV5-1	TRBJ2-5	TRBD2	CASSFLERERAETQYF
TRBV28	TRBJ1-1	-	CASASTEAFF
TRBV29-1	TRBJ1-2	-	CSVADTGSYGYTF
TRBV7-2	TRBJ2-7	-	CASSPVGGEQYF
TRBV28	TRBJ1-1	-	CASSGVQRPNTEAFF
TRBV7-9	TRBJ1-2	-	CASSFPAAVENYGYTF